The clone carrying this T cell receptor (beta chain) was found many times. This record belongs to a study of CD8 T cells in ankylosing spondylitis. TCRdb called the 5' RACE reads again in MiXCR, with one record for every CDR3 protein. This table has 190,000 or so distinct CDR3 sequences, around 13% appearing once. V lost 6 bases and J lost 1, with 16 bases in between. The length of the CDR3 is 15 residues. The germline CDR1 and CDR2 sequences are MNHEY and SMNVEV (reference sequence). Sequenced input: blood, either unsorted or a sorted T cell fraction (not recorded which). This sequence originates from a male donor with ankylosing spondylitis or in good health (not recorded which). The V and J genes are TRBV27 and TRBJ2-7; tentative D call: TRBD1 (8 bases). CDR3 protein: CASRATGGESYEQYF. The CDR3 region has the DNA TGTGCCAGCAGAGCTACAGGGGGGGAATCCTACGAGCAGTACTTC.